The 9 T cell receptor beta chains given below trace back to one sample, sequenced in a study of shared clonotypes between healthy human individuals. Only CD45RO-negative cells positively selected for CCR7 counted as naive CD8 cells, so terminally differentiated effector memory CD45RA+ cells were excluded. This table comes from immunoSEQ multiplex PCR, and its TCRdb copy is limited to in-frame clones, with some not included. This sample has roughly 2.1 million clones, with about 92% found just once. Sequencing input: naive CD8+ T cells from PBMCs. Receptors originate from a man between 18 and 35 years old in good health. Some clones in this sample may be carry-over from other donors' samples.

V is TRBV25-1 and J is TRBJ2-6; tentatively, D is TRBD2 (5 bases). The CDR3 covers 14 residues. V was cut by 8 bases and J by 4 bases, with 12 bases left in between. CDR1 and CDR2 from the germline V gene are MGHDK and SYGVNS. In nucleotides, the CDR3 is TGTGCCAGCGGACTCGGTTGGGGGGCCAACGTCCTGACTTTC. Residues: CASGLGWGANVLTF.

This chain links TRBV6-1 with TRBJ2-1; 7 bases match TRBD2. The trim removed 6 bases at V and 6 bases at J, leaving 11 bases unmatched. This CDR3 region has 15 residues. Germline loops: CDR1 MNHNS, CDR2 SASEGT. The CDR3 DNA reads TGTGCCAGCAGCAGCGTGGGAGGGCCGGGCAATGAGCAGTTCTTC. This codes for CASSSVGGPGNEQFF.

This chain links TRBV28 with TRBJ1-2, with D unclear. Germline V gene sequence: CDR1 MDHEN, CDR2 SYDVKM. V was cut by 3 bases and J by 4 bases, with 21 bases left in between. The CDR3 covers 17 residues. CDR3 bases: TGTGCCAGCAGTTTTCGGAGATCCTCTAACTCATTCTATGGCTACACCTTC. It codes for CASSFRRSSNSFYGYTF.

The chain is built from TRBV7-2 and TRBJ2-2; D may match TRBD1 or TRBD2 (5 bases each). Per the germline V gene, CDR1 is SGHTA and CDR2 is FQGNSA. This CDR3 spans 15 amino acids. Trimming stripped 5 bases from V and 7 bases from J, with 17 bases between. DNA for the CDR3: TGTGCCAGCAGCGTCGGGACCTTTTGGAACGGGGAGCTGTTTTTT. Its translation is CASSVGTFWNGELFF.

This clone occurred a few times. The V gene is TRBV27, the J gene TRBJ1-1; perhaps TRBD1 as D (5 bases). Per the germline V gene, CDR1 is MNHEY and CDR2 is SMNVEV (reference sequence). This CDR3 comprises 14 residues. V shed 5 bases and J shed 6 bases, with 16 bases lying between them. The CDR3 here is CASSRLRDHSEAFF. The DNA of the CDR3 is TGTGCCAGCAGTCGACTTAGGGACCATTCTGAAGCTTTCTTT.

In nucleotides, the CDR3 is TGTGCCAGTTCCTCCCGGACGGCGAACACTGAAGCTTTCTTT. Protein sequence: CASSSRTANTEAFF. The chain employs TRBV19 and TRBJ1-1; D gene ambiguous. Trimming removed 8 bases at V and 1 base at J, with 14 bases between. From germline, CDR1 is LNHDA and CDR2 SQIVND (reference sequence). The CDR3 length is 14 residues.

This clone was counted only a few times. At the DNA level, this CDR3 is encoded by other sequences in the same sample as well. The chain carries TRBV29-1 and TRBJ1-1, with D unclear. The length of the CDR3 is 12 residues. Germline V gives CDR1 SQVTM, CDR2 ANQGSEA. The V gene lost 4 bases and the J gene lost 1 base, with 7 bases spanning the gap. CDR3 residues: CSVVPPNTEAFF. In DNA, the CDR3 is TGCAGCGTTGTCCCACCGAACACTGAAGCTTTCTTT. The entire variable domain, with the rest obtained from reference TRBV29-1 and TRBJ1-1, is as follows: SAVISQKPSRDICQRGTSLTIQCQVDSQVTMMFWYRQQPGQSLTLIATANQGSEATYESGFVIDKFPISRPNLTFSTLTVSNMSPEDSSIYLCSVVPPNTEAFFGQGTRLTVV.

This chain links TRBV15 with TRBJ1-2; tentatively, D is TRBD1 (5 bases). From germline, CDR1 is LNHNV and CDR2 YYDKDF (reference sequence). The V end lost 4 bases, the J end lost 6 bases, and 27 bases lay between the germline ends. The CDR3 has 18 amino acids. Here the CDR3 DNA reads TGTGCCACCAGCACCGCGGGGGAGAGGGACCCTAGAAAAGATGGCTACACCTTC. It encodes CATSTAGERDPRKDGYTF.

This chain joins TRBV4-3 and TRBJ2-1; a weak D match, TRBD1 (7 bases). Trimming removed 1 base at V and 8 bases at J, with 18 bases between. Germline CDR1 reads LGHNA; CDR2 reads YSLEER. This CDR3 region has 16 residues. CDR3 in amino acids: CASSQVVPGRGDEQFF. The CDR3 region has the DNA TGCGCCAGCAGCCAAGTGGTCCCCGGCAGGGGGGATGAGCAGTTCTTC.